The sequence of this T cell receptor (beta chain) was determined in a study of shared clonotypes between healthy human individuals. The CDR3 sequence is 16 residues long. The germline gives CDR1 LNHDA, CDR2 SQIVND (reference sequence). The trim removed 10 bases at V and 4 bases at J, leaving 14 bases unmatched. Only in-frame clones appear in the TCRdb table, and some are missing; sequencing was by immunoSEQ multiplex PCR. The sample contains 550,000 to 800,000 clones, less than 95% of which appear only once. Sequencing used memory CD8+ T cells from PBMCs. This sample's subset: CD45RO+ cells pooled with CCR7-negative TemRA cells. The sequence was obtained from a man between 18 and 29 years old in good health. Some clones in this sample may be carry-over from other donors' samples. V gene TRBV19 combines with J gene TRBJ2-1; 9 positions agree with TRBD1. The DNA for the CDR3 is TGTGCCACGAGGGAACAGGGGGCTACTTATTACAATGAGCAGTTCTTC. Translation gives CATREQGATYYNEQFF.